Reported below is one T cell receptor (beta chain). The antigen is unknown. The naive CD8 fraction comprised CD45RO-negative cells positively selected for CCR7 and excluded terminally differentiated effector memory CD45RA+ cells. The entry originates in a study of shared clonotypes between healthy human individuals. Study in general: A donor's plate count was three for CD4 naive and three for CD4 memory; CD8 naive had two and CD8 memory one.

TCRdb's copy holds only in-frame clones and misses some; the assay was immunoSEQ multiplex PCR. The repertoire includes some 2,000,000 clones, about 95% of them detected once, and more than 0.95% sits in the top ten. Study-wide results and caveats: Clonotype sharing among donors was thought likely to change with sequencing depth. Tissues were not sampled, only blood, and their repertoires likely differ. Larger estimated richness was generally recorded for naive subsets relative to memory subsets.

The CDR3 spans 20 residues. Trimming cost V 0 bases and J 3 bases; bases outside gene matches: 19. Germline CDR1 GTSNPN, CDR2 SVGIG (reference sequence). The TCR sequence derives from a man between 18 and 35 years old in good health. V gene TRBV30 combines with J gene TRBJ2-7; 11 positions agree with TRBD2. The specimen was naive CD8+ T cells sorted from blood. The CDR3: CAWSVRVGQGGLAERYEQYF. For the CDR3, the DNA is TGTGCCTGGAGTGTACGGGTTGGGCAGGGGGGACTAGCGGAGCGCTACGAGCAGTACTTC.